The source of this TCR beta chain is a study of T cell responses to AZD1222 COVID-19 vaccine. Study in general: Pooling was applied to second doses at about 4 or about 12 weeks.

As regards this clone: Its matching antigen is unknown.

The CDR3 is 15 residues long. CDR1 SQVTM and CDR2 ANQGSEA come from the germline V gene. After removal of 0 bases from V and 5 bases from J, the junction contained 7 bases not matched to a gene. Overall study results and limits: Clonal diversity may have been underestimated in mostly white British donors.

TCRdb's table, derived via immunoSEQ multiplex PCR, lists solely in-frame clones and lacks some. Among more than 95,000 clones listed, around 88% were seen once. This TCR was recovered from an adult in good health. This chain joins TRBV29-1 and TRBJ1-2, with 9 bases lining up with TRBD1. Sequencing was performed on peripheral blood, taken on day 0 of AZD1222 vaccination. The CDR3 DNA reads TGCAGCGTTGAAGAGGGGACAGGGCCGGGGTATGGCTACACCTTC. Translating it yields CSVEEGTGPGYGYTF.